This TCR beta chain was sequenced for a study of neurological immune-mediated disorders. CDR3 length equals 15 residues. The V end was cut by 6 bases, the J end by 5 bases, with 23 bases between. Germline V CDR1 and CDR2: DFQATT, SNEGSKA (reference sequence). Study findings and constraints: When grouped phylogenetically, the repertoires of 18 of the 34 multiple sclerosis patients fell together in one related-CDR3 cluster, which is a possible signature. TCR clonal expansion peaked in HTLV-1-associated myelopathy patients and was lowest in multiple sclerosis patients.

In TCRdb, the 5' RACE reads were re-called with MiXCR into one record per CDR3 protein. This sample yields tens of thousands of distinct CDR3 sequences, of which 3% to 3.5% are seen a single time; roughly 3.7% belongs to the top ten. This clonotype was recorded at least ten times. Its cognate antigen is unknown. The source is a man aged 40-50 years with multiple sclerosis. Sequencing input: PBMCs. This rearrangement joins TRBV20-1 to TRBJ2-7; perhaps D is TRBD1 or TRBD2 (6 bases each). The CDR3 loop is CSAPVGSGGGNEQYF. DNA for the CDR3: TGCAGTGCGCCCGTAGGTAGCGGAGGGGGTAACGAGCAGTACTTC.